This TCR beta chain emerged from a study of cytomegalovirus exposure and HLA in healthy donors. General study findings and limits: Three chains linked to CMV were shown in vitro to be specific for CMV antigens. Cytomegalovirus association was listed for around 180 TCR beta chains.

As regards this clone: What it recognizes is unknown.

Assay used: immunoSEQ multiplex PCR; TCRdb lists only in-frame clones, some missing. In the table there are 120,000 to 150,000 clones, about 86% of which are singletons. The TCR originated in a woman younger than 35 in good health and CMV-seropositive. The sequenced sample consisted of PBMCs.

As DNA, the CDR3 is TGTGCCAGCAGCATGAATCAAGGGGCACACAATGAGCAGTTCTTC. Translation: CASSMNQGAHNEQFF. This chain joins TRBV5-6 and TRBJ2-1; D might be TRBD1 (5 bases). Germline CDR1 and CDR2: SGHDT and YYEEEE. The CDR3 runs to 15 residues. Between the trimmed V and J ends, which lost 4 bases and 5 bases, there was a span of 16 bases.